This TCR beta chain originates from a study of control samples from healthy donors and cancer patients. This CDR3 has 13 residues. In germline, CDR1 is KGHSH, CDR2 LQKENI. V gave up 3 bases and J gave up 7 bases, with 12 bases separating them. Generated by immunoSEQ multiplex PCR, the TCRdb table keeps only in-frame clones and is missing some. The top ten clones hold about 10% of a sample with over 80,000 clones, roughly 83% of them seen once. The TCR sequence derives from a woman aged 25 to 39 in good health. V and J are TRBV18 and TRBJ1-1; the D is unclear. Input material: blood. The CDR3 is CASSPRAGDEAFF. In DNA, the CDR3 is TGTGCCAGCTCACCCCGTGCCGGGGATGAAGCTTTCTTT. The full variable domain, completed using reference TRBV18 and TRBJ1-1, is NAGVMQNPRHLVRRRGQEARLRCSPMKGHSHVYWYRQLPEEGLKFMVYLQKENIIDESGMPKERFSAEFPKEGPSILRIQQVVRGDSAAYFCASSPRAGDEAFFGQGTRLTVV.